This T cell receptor (beta chain) was obtained from a study of blood T cell repertoires in COVID-19. The data were produced by immunoSEQ multiplex PCR, yet TCRdb's version contains in-frame clones alone and is incomplete. The sample has approximately 430,000 clones; 80% to 90% are singletons. The CDR3 sequence is 16 residues long. CDR1 and CDR2 (germline): LNHDA, SQIVND (reference sequence). Trimming cost V 3 bases and J 5 bases, with 17 bases left between them. The J gene is TRBJ1-5, the V gene TRBV19, with a weak D call TRBD1 (5 bases). The sample comprised peripheral blood. This receptor was identified in a woman aged 25-40 years with active or convalescent COVID-19. CDR3 loop: CASSISREISYQPQHF. For the CDR3, the DNA is TGTGCCAGTAGTATCTCCAGGGAAATCTCCTATCAGCCCCAGCATTTT.